This T cell receptor beta chain came from a study of blood T cell repertoires in COVID-19. The overall study: Researchers got acute and convalescent COVID-19 samples from the United States, Italy and Spain. Sources were T cells, B-cell-depleted T cells, or PBMCs; the material itself was cDNA or gDNA.

V lost 4 bases, J lost 0 bases, and 3 bases stayed unmatched. Germline CDR1 and CDR2: MNHEY and SMNVEV (reference sequence). The length of the CDR3 is 16 residues. Authors' data handling: Reference gene primer amplification gave nucleated cell count estimates. Measured with immunoSEQ multiplex PCR; TCRdb has only the in-frame clones, and not every one. The V and J calls and clone size are taken from that table; D and trimming were inferred from the DNA. This table has tens of thousands of clones, approximately 87% appearing once. The sample comprised peripheral blood. This sequence originates from a human donor in a cohort sampled during active COVID-19. The V gene is TRBV27, the J gene TRBJ1-5; 10 bases fit TRBD1. DNA of the CDR3: TGTGCCAGCAGTTGGACAGGGGGTTATAGCAATCAGCCCCAGCATTTT. It is translated as CASSWTGGYSNQPQHF.